This T cell receptor beta chain appears in the sequencing data of a study of cytomegalovirus exposure and HLA in healthy donors. There were likely unrecorded immune exposures, though donors were nominally healthy when sampled. For this clone: What it binds is unknown.

V was pared by 5 bases and J by 6 bases, with 12 bases of the junction left unmatched. The CDR3 is 15 amino acids. Germline V gene lookup returns CDR1 MDHEN and CDR2 SYDVKM. The PCR made use of 60 Vbeta and 13 Jbeta primers. Assay used: immunoSEQ multiplex PCR; TCRdb lists only in-frame clones, some missing. The top ten hold around 3.6% of the sample, which has around 100,000 clones, about 83% seen once. Findings and caveats of the study: Several of the most significant clusters appeared linked to common viral pathogens, based on a later analysis. Exclusion applied to some V segments, including TRBV6-2 and TRBV6-3, as they were indistinguishable.

The origin of this receptor is a female donor in good health and CMV-seropositive. The sequencing sample was made of PBMCs. The rearrangement links TRBV28 to TRBJ2-7, with 8 bases fitting TRBD2. CDR3 in DNA: TGTGCCAGCAGTCCCCCGAGCGGGAGTTGGTCCGAGCAGTACTTC. As protein: CASSPPSGSWSEQYF.